The rows below give T cell receptor beta chains drawn from one sample of a study of response to subunit inactivated influenza vaccine. Each CDR3 protein gets one entry after TCRdb re-called the RT-PCR reads with MiXCR. Of around 570,000 distinct CDR3 sequences listed, around 8% are singletons. The sequences come from PBMCs from blood, collected about 23 months after vaccination. Receptors were obtained from a man aged 45 to 70 who received an inactivated influenza vaccine. Both conserved end residues are part of each CDR3. A D gene is named only where the DNA matches it firmly. Expanded clones get a size class; other rows say once, few or many, or leave the size out.

D gene	J gene	V gene	clone size	CDR3 DNA	CDR3 protein
TRBD2	TRBJ2-5	TRBV5-1	many	TGCGCCACGCGGGAGTCGGATTCAGAGACCCAGTACTTC	CATRESDSETQYF
.	TRBJ1-1	TRBV28	few	TGTGCCAGCAGCTATGAGACCGAAGCTTTCTTT	CASSYETEAFF
.	TRBJ1-1	TRBV18	.	TGTGCCAGCTTACAGGGAATGAACACTGAAGCTTTCTTT	CASLQGMNTEAFF
.	TRBJ2-7	TRBV6-2/TRBV6-3	.	TGTGCCAGCAGTTTTGTGGCCAGGGACCACGAGCAGTACTTC	CASSFVARDHEQYF
.	TRBJ2-1	TRBV12-3/TRBV12-4	many	TGTGCCAGCAGTTTACAGAGCAGCTCCTACAATGAGCAGTTCTTC	CASSLQSSSYNEQFF
TRBD2	TRBJ2-2	TRBV6-2/TRBV6-3	few	TGTGCCAGCACCCACCGGGGGGCCGGGGAGCTGTTTTTT	CASTHRGAGELFF
.	TRBJ2-7	TRBV27	many	TGTGCCACCTCCTGGGGCTTGGACAACGAGCAGTACTTC	CATSWGLDNEQYF
TRBD2	TRBJ2-3	TRBV5-1	few	TGCGCCAGCAGCTTCCGACTAGCGGGGGTGACAGATACGCAGTATTTT	CASSFRLAGVTDTQYF
TRBD1	TRBJ2-7	TRBV6-1	.	TGTGCCAGCAGTAAACCGGGACAGGCAGTCTACGAGCAGTACTTC	CASSKPGQAVYEQYF
.	TRBJ2-1	TRBV10-3	few	TGTGCCATCAGTGAGTCGACTCAGTGGACGTCTTACAATGAGCAGTTCTTC	CAISESTQWTSYNEQFF
TRBD2	TRBJ2-1	TRBV5-1	.	TGCGCCAGCAGCTTGCCAGCGGGGTACAATGAGCAGTTCTTC	CASSLPAGYNEQFF
.	TRBJ2-1	TRBV3-1	.	TGTGCCAGCAGCCAAGTCCGAGATAGCTGGAATGAGCAGTTCTTC	CASSQVRDSWNEQFF
.	TRBJ2-5	TRBV6-5	few	TGTGCCAGCAGTTACGCATTGGGTCCTGAACAAGAGACCCAGTACTTC	CASSYALGPEQETQYF
.	TRBJ1-2	TRBV12-3/TRBV12-4	few	TGTGCCAGCGAGGACGGAGATGGCTGGACCTTC	CASEDGDGWTF
TRBD2	TRBJ2-1	TRBV4-3	many	TGCGCCAGCAGCCGCGGGACTAGCGGAGATTACAATGAGCAGTTCTTC	CASSRGTSGDYNEQFF
TRBD1	TRBJ1-2	TRBV20-1	.	TGCAGTGGAGGTGTTCGGGACAGCTATGGCTACACCTTC	CSGGVRDSYGYTF
TRBD2	TRBJ2-1	TRBV6-1	.	TGTGCCAGCAGCGGACTAGCGGGGGGGTATGAGCAGTTCTTC	CASSGLAGGYEQFF